This record looks at one TCR beta chain sequence and its context. The antigen this receptor binds is unknown. No quality values exist for individual bases; no much larger clone is one base distant. This record comes from a study of blood T cell repertoires in COVID-19 (dated by TCRdb to 2018 to 2021). Looking at the study overall: Samples covering the acute and convalescent phases of COVID-19 were provided by collaborators in the United States, Italy and Spain. The prospective study material was composed of cDNA or gDNA derived from T cells, B-cell-depleted T cells, or PBMCs. The dataset comprised deeply sampled blood TCRbeta repertoires from subjects exposed to, actively infected with, or recovered from COVID-19. The repertoires were released in a freely available public database intended as a resource for research on the immune response to SARS-CoV-2. Samples came from the ongoing ImmuneRACE study (first 160 participants) plus 1,254 subjects from 6 global collaborators. Sample metadata almost always included a de-identified subject ID, COVID-19 status, age in years and sex. Where HLA class I and class II types were available, the types were taken from metadata supplied by the sample provider, not from assay-based typing. Results the study describes overall, beyond this receptor: The quantity of clinical and demographic metadata differed by source and by participant and was supplied without curation.

TCRbeta CDR3 regions were amplified from genomic DNA using the immunoSEQ Assay, a bias-controlled multiplex PCR. The authors' analysis ran thus. The number of nucleated cells in each sample was estimated from the amplification of reference gene primers within the assay. To quantify the absolute abundance of each unique TCRbeta CDR3 rearrangement, sequence reads were collapsed and filtered. For each sample, productive Simpson clonality was calculated as the square root of Simpson's diversity index across productive rearrangements. What TCRdb holds here is the immuneACCESS table cut down to in-frame rearrangements. Part of the clones is not present; checked against another copy, under half of the missing clones reflect an unresolved V gene, and the others are unexplained. V and J calls and clone size are those listed in that table; D and trimming were worked out from the DNA. This sample comprises over 200,000 clones, approximately 88% of them detected only once. The top ten hold around 3.7% of the sample.

The CDR3 spans 17 residues, from the cysteine through the phenylalanine. Only the CDR3 DNA is retained, 51 bases long and in frame from the first base. Deletion took 2 bases off V and 5 bases off J, with a span of 22 bases between the germline ends. CDR1 and CDR2, looked up from the germline V gene, are SGDLS and YYNGEE. Participants in the prospective study were aged roughly 18 to 89 years, lived in approximately 26 United States geographic areas, and enrolled through a virtual design. In the prospective study, cohorts were assigned on the basis of participant-reported clinical history obtained from a screening survey and a study questionnaire. Exposed participants had been in contact with someone with a PCR-confirmed or clinician-diagnosed COVID-19 case within 2 weeks of study entry. Mobile phlebotomists in the prospective study collected whole blood, serum and a nasopharyngeal or oropharyngeal swab from every participant. Prospective study participants could optionally give additional blood draws and questionnaires over an approximately two-month period. Before DNA extraction, blood samples from the prospective study were shipped at room temperature or frozen.

Recombination joined TRBV9 with TRBJ1-2, and TRBD1 may be the D gene, going by 6 matching bases. This TCR derives from a woman under 40 who had been exposed to COVID-19. The sequenced sample consisted of PBMCs or T cells enriched from blood (not recorded which). The CDR3 protein: CASSVQAGATSAYGYTF. The nucleotide sequence reads as follows: TGTGCCAGCAGCGTCCAGGCAGGGGCCACGAGCGCATATGGCTACACCTTC.